A selection of T cell receptor beta chains follows, all from one sample in a study of cytomegalovirus exposure and HLA in healthy donors. Generated by immunoSEQ multiplex PCR, the TCRdb table keeps only in-frame clones and is missing some. The profile shows approximately 87,000 clones, approximately 80% of them singletons. The sequencing input was PBMCs. The source is a woman between 70 and 85 years old in good health and CMV-seropositive. Both conserved end residues are part of each CDR3. A D gene is named only where the DNA matches it firmly. The listing skips clone size in some rows; elsewhere it reads once, few, many or a size class.

- | - | TRBJ2-3 | TRBV6-1 | TGTGCCAGCAGGGACTCCGCAGATACGCAGTATTTT | CASRDSADTQYF
- | TRBD1 | TRBJ1-1 | TRBV14 | TGTGCCAGCAGCCATAGGGGGACAGCGGCTTTCTTT | CASSHRGTAAFF
- | - | TRBJ1-3 | TRBV7-2 | TGTGCCAGCAGCTATGGGGGGTACTCTGGAAACACCATATATTTT | CASSYGGYSGNTIYF
- | TRBD1 | TRBJ2-3 | TRBV6-5 | TGTGCCAGCAGTTACCAGGACAGGGAATCAGATACGCAGTATTTT | CASSYQDRESDTQYF
few | TRBD2 | TRBJ2-2 | TRBV19 | TGTGCCAGTACCCCTAGCGGGAGGGCCTATTCGCGTGACACCGGGGAGCTGTTTTTT | CASTPSGRAYSRDTGELFF
few | TRBD1 | TRBJ1-5 | TRBV27 | TGTGCCAGCAGTTTAAATCAAGAGGCAGGGGGAGTCAATCAGCCCCAGCATTTT | CASSLNQEAGGVNQPQHF
- | - | TRBJ2-1 | TRBV18 | TGTGCCAGCTCACCCCCGACAGGCGATGAGCAGTTCTTC | CASSPPTGDEQFF
- | - | TRBJ2-1 | TRBV28 | TGTGCCAGCAGTGCCGGAAGGCTGGGGGGTTACAATGAGCAGTTCTTC | CASSAGRLGGYNEQFF
- | TRBD1 | TRBJ2-7 | TRBV13 | TGTGCCAGCAGCTTAAATCCAGGGGGCGAGTACGAGCAGTACTTC | CASSLNPGGEYEQYF
- | - | TRBJ2-5 | TRBV5-1 | TGCGCCAGCAGCTTACAGGGCTCAGAGACCCAGTACTTC | CASSLQGSETQYF
- | TRBD1 | TRBJ2-2 | TRBV19 | TGTGCCACCCGACAGGGTACGAACACCGGGGAGCTGTTTTTT | CATRQGTNTGELFF
- | TRBD2 | TRBJ2-1 | TRBV11-3 | TGTGCCAGCAGCACCGGGACTAGCGGCAATGAGCAGTTCTTC | CASSTGTSGNEQFF
- | - | TRBJ1-5 | TRBV7-3 | TGTGCCAGCAGCTCTGGTCCCCCGCCCCGGTCGGGACACAGTGGCAATCAGCCCCAGCATTTT | CASSSGPPPRSGHSGNQPQHF
- | TRBD1 | TRBJ1-2 | TRBV6-5 | TGTGCCAGCAGCTCCCTCAAGACAGGGAACGAGGGCTACACCTTC | CASSSLKTGNEGYTF
- | - | TRBJ2-1 | TRBV18 | TGTGCCAGCTCACCACGGTTTCGGAGTAATGACAATGAGCAGTTCTTC | CASSPRFRSNDNEQFF
- | - | TRBJ1-1 | TRBV5-6 | TGTGCCAGCAGCTCTGCAGGGGTGAACACTGAAGCTTTCTTT | CASSSAGVNTEAFF
- | - | TRBJ2-7 | TRBV15 | TGTGCCACCAGCAGAGGGGTGCGGGATCCGTACGAGCAGTACTTC | CATSRGVRDPYEQYF
- | - | TRBJ2-4 | TRBV19 | TGTGCCAGTAGCTCGGAGGCCTTAGCCAAAAACATTCAGTACTTC | CASSSEALAKNIQYF
- | TRBD1 | TRBJ1-1 | TRBV29-1 | TGCAGCGTGGACCAGACAGGGGTGAACACTGAAGCTTTCTTT | CSVDQTGVNTEAFF
medium-sized | TRBD1 | TRBJ2-7 | TRBV6-1 | TGTGCCAGCAGTGAAGAAGATCTTGTCAGTTTAGGGGGCAACTACGAGCAGTACTTC | CASSEEDLVSLGGNYEQYF
- | TRBD1 | TRBJ2-3 | TRBV29-1 | TGCAGCGTCATTTTAGGGGACAGGGGAAATACGCAGTATTTT | CSVILGDRGNTQYF
- | TRBD1 | TRBJ2-7 | TRBV18 | TGTGCCAGCTCACCACGCGGGACAGGGGAAGAGCAGTACTTC | CASSPRGTGEEQYF
once | - | TRBJ1-4 | TRBV18 | TGTGCCAGCTCGAACTTTGGACAAACTAATGAAAAACTGTTTTTT | CASSNFGQTNEKLFF
- | TRBD2 | TRBJ2-1 | TRBV6-5 | TGTGCCAGCAGTTCCCTCGGCGGGAGGGCCTGGGATGAGCAGTTCTTC | CASSSLGGRAWDEQFF
- | - | TRBJ1-2 | TRBV28 | TGTGCCAGCAGTTCCTCATACACAAATGGTTATGGCTACACCTTC | CASSSSYTNGYGYTF
few | TRBD2 | TRBJ2-1 | TRBV7-2 | TGTGCCAGCAGCCGTCCGGGACTAGCGGGAGTTAATGAGCAGTTCTTC | CASSRPGLAGVNEQFF
- | - | TRBJ2-5 | TRBV5-6 | TGTGCCAGCAGCTTGAACAGACAAGAGACCCAGTACTTC | CASSLNRQETQYF
- | TRBD2 | TRBJ2-7 | TRBV5-4 | TGTGCCAGCAGCTCGGGACTAGCGGGAGCCTACGAGCAGTACTTC | CASSSGLAGAYEQYF
- | - | TRBJ2-7 | TRBV21-1 | TGTGCCAGCAGTCTCGAACCGGGACAGAACTATTCCTACGAGCAGTACTTC | CASSLEPGQNYSYEQYF
many | - | TRBJ2-1 | TRBV29-1 | TGCAGCGTCCCTCCCCTTGACAGAGTATCCTACAATGAGCAGTTCTTC | CSVPPLDRVSYNEQFF
once | TRBD1 | TRBJ1-2 | TRBV5-1 | TGCGCCAGCAGCTCGGACAGGGGGGGAGAGGGCTACACCTTC | CASSSDRGGEGYTF
few | TRBD1 | TRBJ2-1 | TRBV14 | TGTGCCAGCAGCCCCAACCCGTCCTGGGACAGGGATTACAATGAGCAGTTCTTC | CASSPNPSWDRDYNEQFF
once | TRBD1 | TRBJ2-7 | TRBV28 | TGTGCCAGCAGGACCGAAGCTGGACAGGCCCTCTCCTACGAGCAGTACTTC | CASRTEAGQALSYEQYF
- | TRBD2 | TRBJ2-7 | TRBV6-5 | TGTGCCAGCAGCACTAGCGGGAGGGCCTACGAGCAGTACTTC | CASSTSGRAYEQYF
- | - | TRBJ1-1 | TRBV4-3 | TGCGCCAGCAGCGCACGGGGGGGTCCGAACACTGAAGCTTTCTTT | CASSARGGPNTEAFF
- | TRBD1 | TRBJ1-2 | TRBV19 | TGTGCCAGTAGTCAGAGACAGGGAAGTACTGGCTACACCTTC | CASSQRQGSTGYTF
- | TRBD1 | TRBJ2-3 | TRBV7-9 | TGTGCCAGCAGCTCTAGGGGGGACAGGAGCACAGATACGCAGTATTTT | CASSSRGDRSTDTQYF
few | - | TRBJ2-7 | TRBV11-1 | TGTGCCAGCAGCTCTTCCTACGAGCAGTACTTC | CASSSSYEQYF
- | - | TRBJ2-7 | TRBV19 | TGTGCCAGTAGTATAGACACCCAAGGGGCAGGTCTCTACGAGCAGTACTTC | CASSIDTQGAGLYEQYF
- | TRBD2 | TRBJ2-7 | TRBV5-6 | TGTGCCAGCAGCCAGGGACTAGCGGGTGGTTTTTACGAGCAGTACTTC | CASSQGLAGGFYEQYF
- | TRBD1 | TRBJ1-5 | TRBV19 | TGTGCCAGTAAAACCTCGCACAGGGGGCTCAATCAGCCCCAGCATTTT | CASKTSHRGLNQPQHF
- | - | TRBJ2-7 | TRBV4-1 | TGCGCCAGCAGCCAAGATTGGGGCGGGATATTCTACGAGCAGTACTTC | CASSQDWGGIFYEQYF
- | - | TRBJ1-5 | TRBV15 | TGTGCCACCAGCATTCAAGCCGGGACAAGCAATCAGCCCCAGCATTTT | CATSIQAGTSNQPQHF
few | - | TRBJ2-1 | TRBV6-6 | TGTGCCAGCAGTTACCAGTCCTCCTACAATGAGCAGTTCTTC | CASSYQSSYNEQFF
- | - | TRBJ2-7 | TRBV11-2 | TGTGCCAGCAGCCTACTTATGATCTCCTACGAGCAGTACTTC | CASSLLMISYEQYF
- | - | TRBJ2-7 | TRBV19 | TGTGCCAGTAGTATGGGCAAGGGAGGAGAGCAGTACTTC | CASSMGKGGEQYF
- | - | TRBJ2-7 | TRBV18 | TGTGCCAGCTCCGAGGTTATGAGGCAGGACTACGAGCAGTACTTC | CASSEVMRQDYEQYF
- | TRBD2 | TRBJ2-1 | TRBV7-3 | TGTGCCAGCAGCTTAACTAGCGGGAGGGTTGATGAGCAGTTCTTC | CASSLTSGRVDEQFF
once | - | TRBJ2-7 | TRBV20-1 | TGCAGTGCTAGAGCGCAGCGCGAGCAGTACTTC | CSARAQREQYF
- | TRBD2 | TRBJ2-1 | TRBV7-3 | TGTGCCAGTAGCAACGGGAGCGGGAGGGCCAGTGAGCAGTTCTTC | CASSNGSGRASEQFF
few | - | TRBJ1-4 | TRBV4-3 | TGCGCCAGCAGCCAAGATGACCGGGCTAATGAAAAACTGTTTTTT | CASSQDDRANEKLFF
- | TRBD1 | TRBJ1-1 | TRBV27 | TGTGCCAGCAGTCCCCGGACAGGGGGAGAGGACACTGAAGCTTTCTTT | CASSPRTGGEDTEAFF
few | - | TRBJ1-5 | TRBV2 | TGTGCCAGCAGTGCGGCAGGTTCTTCCAATCAGCCCCAGCATTTT | CASSAAGSSNQPQHF
- | TRBD1 | TRBJ2-4 | TRBV7-8 | TGTGCCAGCAGCTTAGGGACAGGGGGCTTCATTCAGTACTTC | CASSLGTGGFIQYF